Below, one TCR beta chain is given with its context. Its target is unknown. The entry originates in a study of blood T cells in healthy people across ages. Points from the study as a whole: Older age coincided with a roughly linear decline in TCR beta diversity per million T cells.

CDR1 is MDHEN, CDR2 SYDVKM, per germline. The CDR3 loop spans 14 amino acids. Germline trimming cut 5 bases from V and 5 bases from J; bases unmatched to any gene: 6. Alongside a J-beta primer mix, a sample-barcoded 5' primer served in a second PCR lasting roughly 7 to 11 cycles. TCRdb ran MiXCR on the 5' RACE reads and lists one entry per CDR3 protein. The sample carries fewer than 800,000 distinct CDR3 sequences, about 52% recorded once. Samples had at least 7 million PBMCs isolated from them. The amount of total RNA extracted per sample was at least 5.5 micrograms. The rearrangement joins TRBV28 to TRBJ1-2; 9 bases line up with TRBD1. Sequences were obtained from blood. The sequence was collected from a woman aged 55-69 years in good health. The CDR3 DNA reads TGTGCCAGCAGTGCCCTAGACAGGGGGTATGGCTACACCTTC. Its translation: CASSALDRGYGYTF.